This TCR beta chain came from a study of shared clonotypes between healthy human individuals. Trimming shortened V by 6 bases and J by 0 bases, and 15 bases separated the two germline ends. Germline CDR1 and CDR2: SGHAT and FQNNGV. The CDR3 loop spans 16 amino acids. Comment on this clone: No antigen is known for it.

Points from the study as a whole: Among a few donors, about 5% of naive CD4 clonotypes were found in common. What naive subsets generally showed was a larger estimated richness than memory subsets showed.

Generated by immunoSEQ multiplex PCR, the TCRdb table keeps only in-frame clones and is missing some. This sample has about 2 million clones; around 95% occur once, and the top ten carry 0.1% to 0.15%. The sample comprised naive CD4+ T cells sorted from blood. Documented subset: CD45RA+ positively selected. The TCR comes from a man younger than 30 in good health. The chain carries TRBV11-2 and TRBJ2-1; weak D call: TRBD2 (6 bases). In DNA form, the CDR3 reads TGTGCCAGCAGTCGAGGTAGCGGATCCTCCTACAATGAGCAGTTCTTC. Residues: CASSRGSGSSYNEQFF.